The rows below give T cell receptor beta chains drawn from one sample of a study of patients and donors after allogeneic stem cell transplantation. TCRdb re-derived calls from the RT-PCR reads in MiXCR, one entry per CDR3 protein. The sample yields some 92,000 distinct CDR3 sequences, around 46% seen once. The source material was blood, either unsorted or a sorted T cell fraction (not recorded which). The source is a human donor who was either an allogeneic HSCT recipient or a stem cell or donor lymphocyte infusion donor (not recorded which). It is not recorded whose cells these are; they may come from a transplant donor. Each CDR3 is given with its conserved first and last residue. Each record gives: J gene, V gene, clone size, D gene, CDR3 protein, CDR3 DNA. The D gene is left open where the match is weak. Only part of the rows carry a size: once, few, many, or a class if the clone is expanded.

>TRBJ1-1|TRBV20-1|few|TRBD1
CSAPKGQPNTEAFF
TGCAGTGCCCCTAAGGGACAGCCGAACACTGAAGCTTTCTTT
>TRBJ1-5|TRBV5-1|.|TRBD1
CASSLAWSTGKDDSNQPQHF
TGCGCCAGCAGCTTGGCATGGTCGACAGGGAAGGACGATAGCAATCAGCCCCAGCATTTT
>TRBJ1-1|TRBV7-2|.|TRBD1
CASSLKDRGWTEAFF
TGTGCCAGCAGCTTAAAGGACAGGGGATGGACTGAAGCTTTCTTT
>TRBJ1-5|TRBV11-2|.|.
CASSLETSSNQPQHF
TGTGCCAGCAGCTTAGAAACCAGTTCCAATCAGCCCCAGCATTTT
>TRBJ1-1|TRBV7-9|few|.
CASSLTVTEAFF
TGTGCCAGCAGCTTAACCGTAACTGAAGCTTTCTTT
>TRBJ1-6|TRBV6-5|.|.
CASSTSQEGNSPLHF
TGTGCCAGCAGTACCTCACAGGAGGGCAATTCACCCCTCCACTTT
>TRBJ1-2|TRBV7-9|.|TRBD1
CASSLEAQGVDGYTF
TGTGCCAGCAGCTTAGAGGCACAGGGGGTAGATGGCTACACCTTC
>TRBJ1-5|TRBV12-3/TRBV12-4|few|.
CASSPLNREDQHF
TGTGCCAGCAGTCCCCTAAACCGGGAGGACCAGCATTTT
>TRBJ1-5|TRBV12-3/TRBV12-4|few|.
CASSREESNQPQHF
TGTGCCAGCAGCCGAGAGGAGAGCAATCAGCCCCAGCATTTT
>TRBJ2-7|TRBV20-1|.|TRBD1
CSASGTGASYEQYF
TGCAGTGCTAGTGGGACAGGGGCTTCGTACGAGCAGTACTTC
>TRBJ1-4|TRBV7-9|.|TRBD1
CASSLGWTGPLTNEKLFF
TGTGCCAGCAGCCTAGGCTGGACAGGGCCTCTGACTAATGAAAAACTGTTTTTT
>TRBJ2-7|TRBV11-2|.|.
CASSLGREPNF
TGTGCCAGCAGCTTAGGGCGTGAACCGAACTTC
>TRBJ2-1|TRBV7-3|few|TRBD1
CASSLEGGRGRKFF
TGTGCCAGCAGCTTGGAAGGGGGCAGGGGCAGAAAGTTCTTC
>TRBJ1-2|TRBV20-1|.|TRBD1
CSAVRGSYGYTF
TGCAGTGCAGTCAGGGGGAGCTATGGCTACACCTTC
>TRBJ1-1|TRBV11-2|.|.
CASRDLKMNTEAFF
TGTGCCAGCAGAGACCTCAAGATGAACACTGAAGCTTTCTTT
>TRBJ1-5|TRBV14|many|.
CASSLIGGWSQPQHF
TGTGCCAGCAGCCTCATAGGGGGGTGGAGTCAGCCCCAGCATTTT
>TRBJ1-5|TRBV9|few|TRBD1
CASSVVGTANQPQHF
TGTGCCAGCAGCGTAGTGGGGACAGCGAATCAGCCCCAGCATTTT
>TRBJ1-1|TRBV12-3/TRBV12-4|.|TRBD1
CASGGQENTEAFF
TGTGCCAGCGGGGGACAGGAGAACACTGAAGCTTTCTTT
>TRBJ1-1|TRBV12-3/TRBV12-4|.|.
CASDLAMGTEAFF
TGTGCCAGCGATTTGGCTATGGGGACTGAAGCTTTCTTT
>TRBJ1-5|TRBV20-1|few|.
CSAIEGSLQPQHF
TGCAGTGCTATTGAAGGTTCACTACAGCCCCAGCATTTT
>TRBJ1-5|TRBV6-2/TRBV6-3|once|TRBD1
CASSPDRGRYSNQPQHF
TGTGCCAGCAGCCCCGACAGGGGCCGGTATAGCAATCAGCCCCAGCATTTT
>TRBJ1-4|TRBV7-9|many|.
CASSSVGSANEKLFF
TGTGCCAGCAGCTCCGTGGGGTCAGCTAATGAAAAACTGTTTTTT
>TRBJ2-2|TRBV20-1|few|.
CSASHGSNTGELFF
TGCAGTGCTAGTCATGGTTCGAACACCGGGGAGCTGTTTTTT
>TRBJ1-2|TRBV10-3|few|.
CAISEPLAVNYGYTF
TGTGCCATCAGTGAGCCCCTTGCGGTGAACTATGGCTACACCTTC
>TRBJ1-2|TRBV20-1|.|.
CSAGINYGYTF
TGCAGTGCTGGGATAAACTATGGCTACACCTTC
>TRBJ1-6|TRBV7-3|few|.
CASSSTALYSPLHF
TGTGCCAGCAGTTCGACAGCCCTCTATTCACCCCTCCACTTT
>TRBJ2-4|TRBV20-1|.|TRBD2
CSAREGLAAKNIQYF
TGCAGTGCTAGAGAAGGACTAGCGGCCAAAAACATTCAGTACTTC
>TRBJ2-7|TRBV9|.|TRBD2
CASSVDLGGYEQYF
TGTGCCAGCAGCGTAGACCTCGGGGGGTACGAGCAGTACTTC
>TRBJ1-1|TRBV5-6|few|.
CASSLEDTEAFF
TGTGCCAGCAGCTTAGAGGACACTGAAGCTTTCTTT
>TRBJ1-6|TRBV10-3|.|.
CAIRDIISPLHF
TGTGCCATCAGGGACATAATCTCACCCCTCCACTTT
>TRBJ1-2|TRBV7-9|few|.
CASSFGQDPSNGYTF
TGTGCCAGCAGCTTTGGGCAGGACCCCTCCAACGGCTACACCTTC
>TRBJ1-4|TRBV12-3/TRBV12-4|few|.
CASSGNEKLFF
TGTGCCAGCAGTGGGAATGAAAAACTGTTTTTT
>TRBJ1-5|TRBV20-1|.|.
CSARDNNQPQHF
TGCAGTGCCAGGGACAATAATCAGCCCCAGCATTTT
>TRBJ1-1|TRBV12-3/TRBV12-4|few|.
CASSNQGSTEAFF
TGTGCCAGCAGTAATCAGGGGAGCACTGAAGCTTTCTTT
>TRBJ1-6|TRBV4-2|.|.
CASSQEAGVNSPLHF
TGTGCCAGCAGCCAAGAGGCGGGGGTCAATTCACCCCTCCACTTT
>TRBJ1-6|TRBV7-8|few|.
CASTAANSPLHF
TGTGCCAGCACCGCGGCTAATTCACCCCTCCACTTT
>TRBJ2-7|TRBV9|.|TRBD2
CASSVAGTSYEQYF
TGTGCCAGCAGCGTAGCGGGGACTAGCTACGAGCAGTACTTC
>TRBJ1-1|TRBV20-1|few|.
CSASTRGAEAFF
TGCAGTGCTAGTACCAGGGGCGCTGAAGCTTTCTTT
>TRBJ1-1|TRBV6-2/TRBV6-3|.|.
CASSRLQTLNTEAFF
TGTGCCAGCAGTCGTTTACAGACCTTGAACACTGAAGCTTTCTTT
>TRBJ2-3|TRBV5-1|.|.
CASSLARSSGQAEDTQYF
TGCGCCAGCAGCTTGGCCCGCTCTAGCGGACAGGCGGAAGATACGCAGTATTTT
>TRBJ1-2|TRBV29-1|.|.
CSVGDNYGYTF
TGCAGCGTTGGCGATAACTATGGCTACACCTTC
>TRBJ2-4|TRBV11-1|.|TRBD2
CASSLGGSLAKNIQYF
TGTGCCAGCAGCTTGGGCGGGAGTCTCGCCAAAAACATTCAGTACTTC
>TRBJ1-6|TRBV12-3/TRBV12-4|.|.
CASRGRYNSPLHF
TGTGCCAGCAGGGGTCGGTATAATTCACCCCTCCACTTT
>TRBJ1-2|TRBV28|once|.
CASCCLDGGYGYTF
TGTGCCAGCTGCTGTTTGGACGGGGGCTATGGCTACACCTTC
>TRBJ1-6|TRBV15|.|.
CATYLAATPLHF
TGTGCCACCTACCTCGCAGCCACACCCCTCCACTTT
>TRBJ1-5|TRBV7-9|few|.
CASSQMGPSSNQPQHF
TGTGCCAGCAGCCAAATGGGCCCTTCAAGCAATCAGCCCCAGCATTTT
>TRBJ1-4|TRBV29-1|few|TRBD1
CSGQRDRGEKLFF
TGCAGCGGCCAACGGGACAGGGGTGAAAAACTGTTTTTT
>TRBJ1-1|TRBV27|few|.
CASSPPENTEAFF
TGTGCCAGCAGTCCCCCTGAGAACACTGAAGCTTTCTTT
>TRBJ1-4|TRBV20-1|few|TRBD1
CSARQGPNEKLFF
TGCAGTGCAAGACAGGGACCTAATGAAAAACTGTTTTTT
>TRBJ1-2|TRBV5-6|few|.
CASSLSASYGYTF
TGTGCCAGCAGCTTGTCCGCGTCCTATGGCTACACCTTC
>TRBJ1-2|TRBV5-1|few|.
CASSLETGHGYTF
TGCGCCAGCAGCTTGGAGACAGGCCATGGCTACACCTTC
>TRBJ2-7|TRBV9|.|.
CASSVYRAGEQYF
TGTGCCAGCAGCGTATACAGGGCTGGGGAGCAGTACTTC
>TRBJ1-2|TRBV12-3/TRBV12-4|.|TRBD1
CASSSTGGGYGYTF
TGTGCCAGCAGCTCAACAGGGGGCGGCTATGGCTACACCTTC
>TRBJ1-3|TRBV12-3/TRBV12-4|.|TRBD1
CASRLITDRGLYF
TGTGCCAGCAGACTGATAACGGACAGGGGATTATATTTT
>TRBJ1-5|TRBV28|.|.
CASSLLGDGAPQHF
TGTGCCAGCAGTTTATTGGGCGACGGTGCGCCCCAGCATTTT